This TCR beta chain emerged from a study of CD8+CD57+ T cells in acquired aplastic anemia. Study summary: Sorted CD4+ and CD8+ cell DNA averaged roughly 3.2 ug. Whole-study findings and limits: Both patients and controls carried the same twenty-nine CD8+ CDR3 sequences.

This clonotype was counted ten times or more. Antigen specificity is unknown. An expansion of CD8+CD57+ cells by flow cytometry had been shown in patients chosen for sequencing. Every one of the patients had aplastic anemia (severe, acquired). TCR beta VDJ and CDR3 profiling used genomic DNA as template. TCRdb reprocessed the reads with MiXCR, giving one entry per CDR3 protein. The table shows a few hundred thousand distinct CDR3 sequences, with roughly 50% occurring only once. There are 14 residues in the CDR3. Trimming cost V 8 bases and J 4 bases; bases outside gene matches: 7. Per germline, CDR1 SNHLY and CDR2 FYNNEI.

The sequencing input was sorted CD4+, CD8+, or CD8+CD57+ T cells (not recorded which) from PBMCs. The chain combines TRBV2 with TRBJ2-2; 7 bases align to TRBD2. The TCR sequence derives from a human donor with aplastic anemia. The CDR3 protein is CASRLGGGTGELFF. CDR3 nucleotide sequence: TGTGCCAGCCGGCTGGGGGGGGGCACCGGGGAGCTGTTTTTT.